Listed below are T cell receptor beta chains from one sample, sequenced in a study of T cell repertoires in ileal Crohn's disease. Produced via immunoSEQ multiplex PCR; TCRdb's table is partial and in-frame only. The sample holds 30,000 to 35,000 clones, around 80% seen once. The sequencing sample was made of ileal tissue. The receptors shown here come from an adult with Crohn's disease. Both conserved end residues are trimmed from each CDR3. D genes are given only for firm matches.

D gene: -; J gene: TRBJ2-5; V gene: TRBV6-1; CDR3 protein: ASSEDWRGPQETQY
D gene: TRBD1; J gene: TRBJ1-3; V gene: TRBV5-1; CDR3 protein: ASSVDRGRGNTIY
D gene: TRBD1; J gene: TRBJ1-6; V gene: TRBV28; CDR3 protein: ASSLTGVNSPLH
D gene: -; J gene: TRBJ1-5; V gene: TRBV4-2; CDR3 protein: ASSADSGIEPQH
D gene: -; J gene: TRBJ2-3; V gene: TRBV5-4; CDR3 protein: ASSPSRGADTQY
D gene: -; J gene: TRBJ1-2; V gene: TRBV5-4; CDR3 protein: ASTDRQRGNYGYT
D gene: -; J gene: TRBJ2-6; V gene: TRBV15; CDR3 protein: ATSRGSGAGANVLT
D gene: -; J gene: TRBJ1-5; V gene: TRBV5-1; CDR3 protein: ASSLSTDSNQPQH
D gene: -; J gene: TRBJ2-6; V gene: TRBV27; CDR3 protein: ASSLSSGANVLT
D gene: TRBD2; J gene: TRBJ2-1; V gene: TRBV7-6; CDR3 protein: ASSSVAGVRDNEQF
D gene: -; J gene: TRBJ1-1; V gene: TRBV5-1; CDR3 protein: ASSSDPAGRAF
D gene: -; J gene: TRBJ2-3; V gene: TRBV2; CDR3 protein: ASSRGVAFTDTQY
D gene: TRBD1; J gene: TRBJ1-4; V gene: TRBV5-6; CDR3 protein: ASSLGRDRGDEKLF
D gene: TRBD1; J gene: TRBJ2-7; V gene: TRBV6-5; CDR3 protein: ASSRGGQGAREQY
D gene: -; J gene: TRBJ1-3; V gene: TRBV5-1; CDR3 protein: ASSPLQGPGGNTIY
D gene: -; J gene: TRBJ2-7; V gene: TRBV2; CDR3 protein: ASSVQRESEQY
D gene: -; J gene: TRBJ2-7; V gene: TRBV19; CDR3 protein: ASSIASLGSYEQY
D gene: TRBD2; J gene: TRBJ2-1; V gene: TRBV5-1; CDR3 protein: ASSLALLAGVRDEQF
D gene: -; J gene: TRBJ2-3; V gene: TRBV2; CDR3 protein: ASRRGVDTDTQY
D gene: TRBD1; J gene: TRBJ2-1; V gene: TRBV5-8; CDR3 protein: ASSPGTGFVNEQF
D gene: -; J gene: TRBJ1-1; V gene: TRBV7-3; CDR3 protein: ASSLDISNTEAF
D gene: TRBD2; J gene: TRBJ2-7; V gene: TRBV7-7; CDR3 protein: ASSRPPSGPYEQY
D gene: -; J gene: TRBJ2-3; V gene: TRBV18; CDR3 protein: ASSPHLQGSTDTQY
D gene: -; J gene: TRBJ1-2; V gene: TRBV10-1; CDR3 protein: ASSDPGPTYGYT
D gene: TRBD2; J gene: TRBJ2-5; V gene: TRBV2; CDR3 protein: ASSFGSGGETQY
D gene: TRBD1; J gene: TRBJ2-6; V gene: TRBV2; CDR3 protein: ASRFTGAGANVLT
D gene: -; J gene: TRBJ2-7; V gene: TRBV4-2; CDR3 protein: ASSRGRLYEQY
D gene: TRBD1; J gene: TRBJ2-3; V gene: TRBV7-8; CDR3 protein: ASSADRAYTQY
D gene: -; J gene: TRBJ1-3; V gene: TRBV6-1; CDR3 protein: ATQGSAGNTIY
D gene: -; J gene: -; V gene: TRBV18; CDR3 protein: ASSPVSTPYEQY
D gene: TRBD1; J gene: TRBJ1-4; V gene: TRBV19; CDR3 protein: ASSAGTGGRTNEKLF
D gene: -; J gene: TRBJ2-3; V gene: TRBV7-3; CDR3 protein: ASSLTGGVGTDTQY
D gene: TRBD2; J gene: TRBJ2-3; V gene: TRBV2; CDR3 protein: ASREGSPTDTQY
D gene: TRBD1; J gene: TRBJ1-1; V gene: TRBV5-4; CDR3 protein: ASSTGQGANTEAF
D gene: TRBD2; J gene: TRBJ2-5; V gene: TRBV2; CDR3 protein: ASSESLAGVLETQY
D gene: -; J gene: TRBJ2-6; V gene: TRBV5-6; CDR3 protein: ASSLYFSLGSGANVLT
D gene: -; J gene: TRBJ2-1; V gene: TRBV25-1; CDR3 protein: ASSQAYRGWF
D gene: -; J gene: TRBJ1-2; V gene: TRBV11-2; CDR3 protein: ASSRTLGGGDGYT
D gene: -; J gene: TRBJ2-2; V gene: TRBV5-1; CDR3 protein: ASSLGQVGNTGELF
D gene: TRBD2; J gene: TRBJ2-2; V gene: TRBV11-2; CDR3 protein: ASSLDRGGLAGFTGELF
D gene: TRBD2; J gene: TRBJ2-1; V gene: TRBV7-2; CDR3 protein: ASSLGRLAGGLEYNEQF
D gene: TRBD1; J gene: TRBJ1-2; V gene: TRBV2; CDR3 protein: ASSDRQGGGYT
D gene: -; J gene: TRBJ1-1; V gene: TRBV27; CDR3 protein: ASSLSQGFALNTEAF
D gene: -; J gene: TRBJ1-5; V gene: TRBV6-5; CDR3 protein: ASSSSGGGSDQPQH
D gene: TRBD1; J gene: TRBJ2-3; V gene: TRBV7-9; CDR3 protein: ASSLTSGTGFTDTQY
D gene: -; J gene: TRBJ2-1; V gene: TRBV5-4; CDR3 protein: ASSLDRPNEQF
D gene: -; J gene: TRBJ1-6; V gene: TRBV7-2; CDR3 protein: ASSFLGSSYNSPLH
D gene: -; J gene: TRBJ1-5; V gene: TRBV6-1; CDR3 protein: ATREGRQPQH
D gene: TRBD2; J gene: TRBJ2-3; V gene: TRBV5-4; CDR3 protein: ASSASSGSFSTDTQY
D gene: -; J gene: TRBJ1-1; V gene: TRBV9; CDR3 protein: ASSKDTQGTEAF
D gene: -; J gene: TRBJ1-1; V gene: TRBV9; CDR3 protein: ASSVTTGGGAF